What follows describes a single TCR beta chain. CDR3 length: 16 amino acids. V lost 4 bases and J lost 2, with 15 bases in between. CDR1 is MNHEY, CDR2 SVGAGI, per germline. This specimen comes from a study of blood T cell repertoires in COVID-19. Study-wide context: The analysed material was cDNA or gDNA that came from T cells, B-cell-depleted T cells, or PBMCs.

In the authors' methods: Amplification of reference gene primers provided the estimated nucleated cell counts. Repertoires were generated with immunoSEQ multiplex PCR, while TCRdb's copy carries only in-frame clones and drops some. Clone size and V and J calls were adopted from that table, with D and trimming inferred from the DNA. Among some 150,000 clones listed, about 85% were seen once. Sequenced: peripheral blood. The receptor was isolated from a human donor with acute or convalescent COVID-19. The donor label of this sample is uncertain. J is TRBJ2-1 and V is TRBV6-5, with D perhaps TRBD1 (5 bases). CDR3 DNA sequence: TGTGCCAGCAGTTTCGATTCAGGGAAGCCCTACAATGAGCAGTTCTTC. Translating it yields CASSFDSGKPYNEQFF.